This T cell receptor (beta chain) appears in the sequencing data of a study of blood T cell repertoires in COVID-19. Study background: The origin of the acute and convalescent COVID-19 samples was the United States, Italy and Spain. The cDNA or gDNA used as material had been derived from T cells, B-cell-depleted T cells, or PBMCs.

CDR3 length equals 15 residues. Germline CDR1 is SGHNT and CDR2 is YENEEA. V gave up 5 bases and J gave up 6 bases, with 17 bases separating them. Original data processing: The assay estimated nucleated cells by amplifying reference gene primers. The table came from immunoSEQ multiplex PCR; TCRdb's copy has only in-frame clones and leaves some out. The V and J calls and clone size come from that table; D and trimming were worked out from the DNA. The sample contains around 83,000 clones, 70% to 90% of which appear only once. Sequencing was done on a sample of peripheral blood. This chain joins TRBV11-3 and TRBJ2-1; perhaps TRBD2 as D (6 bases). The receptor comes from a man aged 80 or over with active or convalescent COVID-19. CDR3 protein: CASSLREELGNEQFF. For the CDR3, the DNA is TGTGCCAGCAGCCTAAGGGAGGAGTTGGGCAATGAGCAGTTCTTC.